A single sample gave rise to the 28 T cell receptor beta chains below, sequenced in a study of T cells in Graves' hyperthyroidism and ophthalmopathy. Researchers took RNA transcripts and amplified the TCR beta CDR3 regions from them. The HTBI primer set drove a first-round RT-PCR of the TCR CDR3. TCRdb used MiXCR to reprocess the multiplex PCR reads, holding one entry per CDR3 protein. The profile shows about 550,000 distinct CDR3 sequences, around 20% of them singletons. The sample taken for sequencing was blood. The receptors derive from a man younger than 35 with Graves' hyperthyroidism.

This clonotype was found a few times. The V gene is TRBV5-4, the J gene TRBJ1-2; D unresolved. The germline V and J ends were trimmed by 1 base and 9 bases, with 13 bases remaining between them. The CDR3 has 13 amino acids. The V gene's germline CDR1 is SGHNT and CDR2 YYREEE (reference sequence). This chain's CDR3 is CASSLSEVGSYTF. The DNA of the CDR3 is TGTGCCAGCAGCTTGTCTGAGGTCGGAAGCTACACCTTC.

There are many counts of this clonotype. The rearrangement joins TRBV12-3 or TRBV12-4 to TRBJ2-2; D is perhaps TRBD1 (6 bases). Trimming took off 1 base at V and 6 bases at J, with 12 bases between the two ends. The CDR3 extends over 15 amino acids. The chain's CDR3 is CASSLGTVRAGELFF. The CDR3 nucleotides are TGTGCCAGCAGTTTAGGGACAGTGAGGGCCGGGGAGCTGTTTTTT.

This clonotype was recorded once. V usage is TRBV12-3 or TRBV12-4 and J usage is TRBJ2-5; no clear D gene. The CDR3 has 14 amino acids. V shed 7 bases and J shed 1 base, with 13 bases lying between them. The CDR3 reads CASNEQEPQETQYF. CDR3 in DNA: TGTGCCAGCAATGAGCAGGAGCCCCAAGAGACCCAGTACTTC.

This clonotype was found many times. The rearrangement joins TRBV20-1 to TRBJ2-4; 11 bases are a match to TRBD1. The germline CDR1 and CDR2 sequences are DFQATT and SNEGSKA (reference sequence). CDR3 size: 14 residues. The V and J ends lost 3 bases and 8 bases, in that order; junction bases with no gene match: 6. CDR3 protein: CSARGTGGSDIQYF. The CDR3 DNA is TGCAGTGCTAGGGGGACAGGGGGTAGTGACATTCAGTACTTC.

This clonotype was found many times. The chain has TRBV30 and TRBJ1-5; D call uncertain. Germline values: CDR1 GTSNPN, CDR2 SVGIG (reference sequence). The CDR3 loop spans 13 amino acids. Trimming shortened V by 0 bases and J by 3 bases, and 6 bases separated the two germline ends. The CDR3 DNA follows: TGTGCCTGGAGTGTGGGGAACAATCAGCCCCAGCATTTT. Amino acids: CAWSVGNNQPQHF.

This clonotype has a handful of counts. A much larger clone differs from this one at a single base, so this may be a read error. The V call is TRBV6-2 or TRBV6-3, the J call TRBJ1-2, with 7 bases aligning to TRBD1. V trimming: 8 bases; J trimming: 2 bases; junction bases outside the gene matches: 20. The CDR3 extends over 18 amino acids. Germline V gene sequence: CDR1 MNHEY, CDR2 SVGEGT. DNA of the CDR3: TGTGCCAGCGAACGGAATACAGGGGCCAACCAATTCAACTATGGCTACACCTTC. It yields the protein CASERNTGANQFNYGYTF.

This clonotype was observed at least ten times. The rearrangement links TRBV2 to TRBJ1-2; D is unresolved. V lost 2 bases, J lost 0 bases, and 10 bases lay in between. The CDR3 extends over 15 amino acids. Germline CDR1 and CDR2: SNHLY and FYNNEI. CDR3 protein: CASSEPGSTNYGYTF. CDR3 DNA: TGTGCCAGCAGTGAACCGGGTTCCACTAACTATGGCTACACCTTC.

The chain combines TRBV6-2 or TRBV6-3 with TRBJ1-5; D unclear. Germline values: CDR1 MNHEY, CDR2 SVGEGT. With 5 bases removed from V and 7 bases from J, the gap between germline ends came to 15 bases. The CDR3 consists of 14 residues. Written as DNA, the CDR3 is TGTGCCAGCAGTCAAAGGACCTGGGCCCAGCCCCAGCATTTT. This sequence encodes CASSQRTWAQPQHF.

This clonotype was seen ten or more times. The chain joins TRBV2 to TRBJ2-7; TRBD2 matches at 7 bases. Germline CDR1 and CDR2: SNHLY and FYNNEI. Losses at the gene ends were 0 bases for V and 3 bases for J; bases not matched to a gene: 14. The CDR3 is 18 amino acids. CDR3 nucleotides: TGTGCCAGCAGTGAAGCGCTTCCGTGGGAGGGGAAAAGCTACGAGCAGTACTTC. It yields the protein CASSEALPWEGKSYEQYF.

CDR3: CASSLRTSGEETQYF. CDR3 nucleotides: TGTGCCAGCAGCTTGCGCACTAGCGGGGAAGAGACCCAGTACTTC. The chain has TRBV5-4 and TRBJ2-5; 10 bases line up with TRBD2. Trimming took 1 base from V and 3 from J; bases not matched to a gene: 3. This CDR3 contains 15 residues. From germline, CDR1 is SGHNT and CDR2 YYREEE (reference sequence). Variable domain in full (rest from reference TRBV5-4 and TRBJ2-5): ETGVTQSPTHLIKTRGQQVTLRCSSQSGHNTVSWYQQALGQGPQFIFQYYREEENGRGNFPPRFSGLQFPNYSSELNVNALELDDSALYLCASSLRTSGEETQYFGPGTRLLVL.

This clonotype was found many times. The rearrangement uses TRBV6-4 and TRBJ1-5; 10 bases agree with TRBD1. Germline-derived CDR1 and CDR2 are MRHNA and SNTAGT. V shed 6 bases and J 0 bases; nucleotides not matched to a gene: 8. The CDR3 runs to 17 residues. The CDR3 DNA reads TGTGCCAGCAGGCGGGACAGGGGAGAGCATAGCAATCAGCCCCAGCATTTT. This codes for CASRRDRGEHSNQPQHF.

This clonotype was seen many times. The chain is built from TRBV6-2 or TRBV6-3 and TRBJ2-5; 9 nucleotides line up with TRBD1. The CDR3 is made up of 16 amino acids. Germline CDR1 MNHEY, CDR2 SVGEGT. With 7 bases clipped from V and 4 bases from J, the junction kept 13 bases outside the gene matches. CDR3 nucleotide sequence: TGTGCCAGCAAGGCCGGGACAGGGTCTCGGGTAGAGACCCAGTACTTC. Amino acids: CASKAGTGSRVETQYF.

This clonotype has at least ten counts. The V gene is TRBV6-5, the J gene TRBJ1-1; D gene uncertain. The CDR3 spans 15 residues. V lost 0 bases and J 0 bases, leaving 8 bases between the germline ends. From germline, CDR1 is MNHEY and CDR2 SVGAGI. In DNA form, the CDR3 reads TGTGCCAGCAGTTACTCCTCAGGAATGAACACTGAAGCTTTCTTT. This codes for CASSYSSGMNTEAFF.

This clonotype was detected a few times. The chain employs TRBV2 and TRBJ2-7; possibly TRBD2 for D (6 bases). V was trimmed by 7 bases and J by 2 bases, leaving 21 bases between them. The CDR3 length is 16 residues. Germline V lookup: CDR1 SNHLY, CDR2 FYNNEI. Here the CDR3 reads CASTARELARAYEQYF. The CDR3 nucleotides read TGTGCCAGCACCGCCAGGGAACTAGCCCGGGCCTACGAGCAGTACTTC. Based on the CDR3 plus reference TRBV2 and TRBJ2-7, the full variable domain is EPEVTQTPSHQVTQMGQEVILRCVPISNHLYFYWYRQILGQKVEFLVSFYNNEISEKSEIFDDQFSVERPDGSNFTLKIRSTKLEDSAMYFCASTARELARAYEQYFGPGTRLTVT.

In its sample, this clonotype was seen many times. J is TRBJ1-1 and V is TRBV7-3; the match to TRBD1 covers 7 bases. The V segment lost 5 bases and the J segment 3 bases; nucleotides outside the gene matches: 9. Germline V gene lookup returns CDR1 SGHTA and CDR2 FQGTGA. CDR3 length: 15 residues. The CDR3 DNA is TGTGCCAGCAGCCCTCCAGGGGGTGAGGACACTGAAGCTTTCTTT. Translating gives CASSPPGGEDTEAFF.

This clonotype occurred many times. The chain uses TRBV28 and TRBJ2-5; no firm D call. V lost 0 bases, J lost 3 bases, and 5 bases lay in between. The CDR3 totals 13 residues. CDR1 is MDHEN and CDR2 is SYDVKM in the germline V gene. CDR3 sequence (DNA): TGTGCCAGCAGTTTATGGGCAGAAGAGACCCAGTACTTC. Its protein is CASSLWAEETQYF.

This clonotype was recorded many times. Compared with germline, one end of the junction differs, possibly owing to a read error. This chain uses TRBV6-1 with TRBJ1-5; perhaps TRBD1 as D (5 bases). Germline values: CDR1 MNHNS, CDR2 SASEGT. This CDR3 spans 14 amino acids. This chain's CDR3 is CASKGTASHQPQHF. In nucleotides, the CDR3 is TGTGCCAGCAAGGGGACGGCTAGCCATCAGCCCCAGCATTTT.

This clonotype was seen ten or more times. The chain combines TRBV20-1 with TRBJ1-5; D not certain. Germline V gene data show CDR1 as DFQATT and CDR2 as SNEGSKA (reference sequence). The CDR3 has 14 amino acids. V was clipped by 5 bases and J by 2 bases, with 13 bases between them. This CDR3 is CSAPLFRGNQPQHF. The CDR3 nucleotides read TGCAGTGCTCCCCTTTTCCGGGGCAATCAGCCCCAGCATTTT.

With respect to this clonotype: This sequence may be a read error, since a much larger clone differs from it by one base. The chain has TRBV6-1 and TRBJ1-1; D unclear. Germline CDR1 reads MNHNS; CDR2 reads SASEGT. This CDR3 has 13 residues. The CDR3 protein is CASSQGRYTEACF. As DNA, the CDR3 is TGTGCCAGCAGCCAAGGACGGTACACTGAAGCTTGCTTT.

This sequence joins TRBV19 and TRBJ1-2; D unresolved. Germline CDR1 is LNHDA and CDR2 is SQIVND (reference sequence). This CDR3 region has 15 residues. V shed 1 base and J shed 3 bases, with 12 bases lying between them. The CDR3 loop reads CASSIVNSEYYGYTF. The DNA of the CDR3 is TGTGCCAGTAGTATAGTAAACAGCGAATACTATGGCTACACCTTC.

Many counts were recorded for this clonotype. This sequence joins TRBV15 and TRBJ1-3; tentative D call: TRBD1 (5 bases). V was trimmed by 3 bases and J by 0 bases, leaving 9 bases between them. The germline V gene encodes CDR1 LNHNV and CDR2 YYDKDF (reference sequence). The CDR3 runs 15 residues. The CDR3 region has the DNA TGTGCCACCAGCAGGGGACGGTCCTCTGGAAACACCATATATTTT. It encodes CATSRGRSSGNTIYF.

This clonotype was detected many times. The chain links TRBV6-1 to TRBJ1-2, with D unresolved. The germline V gene has CDR1 MNHNS and CDR2 SASEGT. This CDR3 has 14 residues. Trimming removed 6 bases at V and 2 bases at J, with 13 bases between. CDR3 nucleotides: TGTGCCAGCAGCCTCTTTTGGGGAAACTATGGCTACACCTTC. Protein product: CASSLFWGNYGYTF.

Many counts were recorded for this clonotype. The chain is built from TRBV18 and TRBJ1-2; D not resolved. Germline V CDR1 and CDR2: KGHSH, LQKENI. This CDR3 spans 15 amino acids. V shed 2 bases and J shed 3 bases, with 13 bases lying between them. DNA for the CDR3: TGTGCCAGCTCACCAGGCAGCTCTCTACACTATGGCTACACCTTC. This sequence encodes CASSPGSSLHYGYTF.

This clonotype occurred many times. The chain links TRBV6-5 to TRBJ1-1; D possibly corresponds to TRBD1 (5 bases). Trimming left V 1 base short and J 3 bases short, with 18 bases between. The CDR3 totals 17 residues. CDR1 is MNHEY and CDR2 is SVGAGI in the germline V gene. Here the CDR3 DNA reads TGTGCCAGCAGTTACTGGGGGGTACTACGGGGGGACACTGAAGCTTTCTTT. Translation gives CASSYWGVLRGDTEAFF.

This clonotype showed up many times. The genes are TRBV12-5 and TRBJ1-5; 10 nucleotides line up with TRBD1. V was pared by 5 bases and J by 6 bases, with 10 bases of the junction left unmatched. In germline, CDR1 is LGHNT, CDR2 FRNRAP. The CDR3 runs to 16 residues. The CDR3 loop is CASGPRTGGFTQPQHF. In DNA form, the CDR3 reads TGTGCTAGTGGTCCCCGGACAGGGGGATTCACTCAGCCCCAGCATTTT.

V and J are TRBV9 and TRBJ2-4; tentative D call: TRBD1 (6 bases). Germline V gene data show CDR1 as SGDLS and CDR2 as YYNGEE. V was shortened by 3 bases and J by 5 bases, with 15 bases between the two germline ends. CDR3 length: 15 amino acids. The CDR3 DNA sequence: TGTGCCAGCAGCGCGAGGGGGACCCGCGAAAACATTCAGTACTTC. It encodes CASSARGTRENIQYF.

This clonotype has a count of ten or more. The V gene is TRBV6-1, the J gene TRBJ1-1, with TRBD1 matching over 8 bases. J lost 4 bases, V lost 5 bases, and 12 bases had no gene match. The CDR3 is 16 amino acids. Germline CDR1 MNHNS, CDR2 SASEGT. CDR3 in DNA: TGTGCCAGCAGTCCCGCTCCCGGACAGGGTACCACTGAAGCTTTCTTT. Translated, it gives CASSPAPGQGTTEAFF.

Many counts were recorded for this clonotype. The chain uses TRBV19 and TRBJ1-5; D may be TRBD1 (5 bases). The V end lost 7 bases, the J end lost 1 base, and 20 bases lay between the germline ends. Germline V gene data show CDR1 as LNHDA and CDR2 as SQIVND (reference sequence). This CDR3 is 17 amino acids long. The CDR3 nucleotides are TGTGCCAGTACACTCGTTGGGGGAGAATTAAGCAATCAGCCCCAGCATTTT. Translated, it gives CASTLVGGELSNQPQHF. The full variable domain, rest sourced from reference TRBV19 and TRBJ1-5, is DGGITQSPKYLFRKEGQNVTLSCEQNLNHDAMYWYRQDPGQGLRLIYYSQIVNDFQKGDIAEGYSVSREKKESFPLTVTSAQKNPTAFYLCASTLVGGELSNQPQHFGDGTRLSIL.